The 3 T cell receptor beta chains listed next were all sequenced from one sample in a study of blood T cells in healthy people across ages. With a J-beta primer mix and a sample-barcoded 5' primer, a second PCR ran about 6 to 11 cycles. TCRdb re-analysed the 5' RACE reads in MiXCR, keeping a single row per CDR3 protein. This table holds 1.5 million to 2 million distinct CDR3 sequences, roughly 27% found once. Input material: blood. These TCRs come from a woman aged 30 to 39 in good health.

The table lists this clonotype with a few counts. V is TRBV7-9 and J is TRBJ2-4, with 8 bases aligning to TRBD2. The V gene end was trimmed by 2 bases and the J gene end by 0 bases; junction bases not matched to a gene: 15. The CDR3 spans 20 residues. The germline V gene encodes CDR1 SEHNR and CDR2 FQNEAQ (reference sequence). CDR3 loop: CASSLFGASRAGGAKNIQYF. In DNA form, the CDR3 reads TGTGCCAGCAGCTTATTTGGGGCGTCGCGGGCGGGAGGAGCCAAAAACATTCAGTACTTC.

The J gene is TRBJ2-5, the V gene TRBV12-3 or TRBV12-4; D may be TRBD2 (6 bases). V was clipped by 6 bases and J by 11 bases, with 25 bases between them. This CDR3 is built from 15 residues. CDR3 sequence (DNA): TGTGCCAGCAGGTCCGGGACTGGGGCCTACAATGAGCAGTACTTC. Residues: CASRSGTGAYNEQYF.

The rearrangement uses TRBV11-2 and TRBJ2-1; D is unresolved. CDR1 SGHAT and CDR2 FQNNGV come from the germline V gene. Trimming took off 3 bases at V and 10 bases at J, with 43 bases between the two ends. This CDR3 region has 23 residues. This chain's CDR3 is CASSFFRTLVTGGHRPIANEQFF. As DNA, the CDR3 is TGTGCCAGCAGCTTTTTTCGGACGCTCGTCACGGGTGGGCACAGACCTATCGCAAACGAGCAGTTCTTC.